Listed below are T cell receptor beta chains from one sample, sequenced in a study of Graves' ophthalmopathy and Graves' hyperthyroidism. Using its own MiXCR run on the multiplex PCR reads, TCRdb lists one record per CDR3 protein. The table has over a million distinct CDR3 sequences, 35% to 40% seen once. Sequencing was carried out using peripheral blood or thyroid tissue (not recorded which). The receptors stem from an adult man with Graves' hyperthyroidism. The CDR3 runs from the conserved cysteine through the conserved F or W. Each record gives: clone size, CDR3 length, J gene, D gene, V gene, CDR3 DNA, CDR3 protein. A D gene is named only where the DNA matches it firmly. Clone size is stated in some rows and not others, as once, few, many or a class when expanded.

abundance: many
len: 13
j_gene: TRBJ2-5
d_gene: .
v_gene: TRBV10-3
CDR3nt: TGTGCCATCAGTCGACAGTATCAAGAGACCCAGTACTTC
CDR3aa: CAISRQYQETQYF

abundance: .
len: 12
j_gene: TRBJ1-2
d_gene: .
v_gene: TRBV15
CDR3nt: TGTGCCGCCAGCAGAGATGCGGATGGCTACACCTTC
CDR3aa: CAASRDADGYTF

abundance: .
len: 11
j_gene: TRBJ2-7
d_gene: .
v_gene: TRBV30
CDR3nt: TGTGCCTGGAGTTTGCCTCTCGAGCAGTACTTC
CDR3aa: CAWSLPLEQYF

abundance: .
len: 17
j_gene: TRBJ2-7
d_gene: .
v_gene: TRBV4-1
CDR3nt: TGCGCCAGCAGCCAAGTGCCTCCTGTGGCAGGGTTTAACGAGCAGTACTTC
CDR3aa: CASSQVPPVAGFNEQYF

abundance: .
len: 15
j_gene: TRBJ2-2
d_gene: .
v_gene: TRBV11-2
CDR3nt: TGTGCCAGCAGCTTAAGCAGCAGAGGGTCCGGGGAGCTGTTTTTT
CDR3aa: CASSLSSRGSGELFF

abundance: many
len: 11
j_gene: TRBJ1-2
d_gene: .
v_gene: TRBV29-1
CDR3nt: TGCAGCGTTGAGGGAATCTATGGCTACACCTTC
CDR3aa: CSVEGIYGYTF

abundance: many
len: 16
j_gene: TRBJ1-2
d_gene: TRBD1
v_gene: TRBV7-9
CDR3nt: TGTGCCAGCAGCGGCGGGACAGACCCTGCCCCCTATGGCTACACCTTC
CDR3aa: CASSGGTDPAPYGYTF

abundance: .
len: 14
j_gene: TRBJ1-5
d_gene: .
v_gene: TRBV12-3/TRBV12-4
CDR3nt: TGTGCCAGCATGGGAGTGGAGGGCAATCAGCCCCAGCATTTT
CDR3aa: CASMGVEGNQPQHF

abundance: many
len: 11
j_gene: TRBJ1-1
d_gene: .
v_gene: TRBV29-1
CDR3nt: TGCAGCGCCAGGGAATCTTGGGAAGCTTTCTTT
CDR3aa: CSARESWEAFF

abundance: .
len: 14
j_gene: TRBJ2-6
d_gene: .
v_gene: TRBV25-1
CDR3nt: TGTGCCATCAGGGTACAGGGTTGGGCCAACGTCCTGACTTTC
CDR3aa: CAIRVQGWANVLTF